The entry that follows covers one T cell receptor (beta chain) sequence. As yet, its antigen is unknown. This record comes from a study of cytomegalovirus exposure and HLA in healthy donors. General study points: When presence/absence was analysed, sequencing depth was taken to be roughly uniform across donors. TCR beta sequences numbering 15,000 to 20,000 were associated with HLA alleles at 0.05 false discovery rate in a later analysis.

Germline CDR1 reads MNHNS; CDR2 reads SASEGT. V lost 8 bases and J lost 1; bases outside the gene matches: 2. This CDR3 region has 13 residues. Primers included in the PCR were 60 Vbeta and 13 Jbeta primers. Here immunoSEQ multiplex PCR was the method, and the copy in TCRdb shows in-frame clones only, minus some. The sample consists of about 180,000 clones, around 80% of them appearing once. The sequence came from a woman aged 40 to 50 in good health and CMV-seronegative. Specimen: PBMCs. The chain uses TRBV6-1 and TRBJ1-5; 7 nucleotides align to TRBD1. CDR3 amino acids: CASGTVSNQPQHF. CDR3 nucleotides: TGTGCCAGCGGGACAGTCAGCAATCAGCCCCAGCATTTT.